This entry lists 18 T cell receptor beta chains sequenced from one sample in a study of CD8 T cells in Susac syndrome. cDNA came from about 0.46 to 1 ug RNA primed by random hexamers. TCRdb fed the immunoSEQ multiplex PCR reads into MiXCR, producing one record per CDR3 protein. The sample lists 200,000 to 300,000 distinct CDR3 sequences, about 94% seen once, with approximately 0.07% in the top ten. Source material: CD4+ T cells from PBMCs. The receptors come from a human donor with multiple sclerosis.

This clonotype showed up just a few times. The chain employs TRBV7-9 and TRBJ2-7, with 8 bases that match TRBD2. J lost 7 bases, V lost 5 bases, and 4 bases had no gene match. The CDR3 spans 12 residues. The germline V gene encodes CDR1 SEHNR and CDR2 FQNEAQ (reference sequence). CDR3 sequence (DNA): TGTGCCAGCAGCCTCGGCGGGGGGGAGCAGTACGTC. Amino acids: CASSLGGGEQYV.

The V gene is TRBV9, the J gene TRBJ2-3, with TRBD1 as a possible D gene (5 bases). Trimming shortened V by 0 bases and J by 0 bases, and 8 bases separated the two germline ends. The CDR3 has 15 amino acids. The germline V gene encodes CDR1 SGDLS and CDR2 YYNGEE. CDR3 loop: CASSVEGASTDTQYF. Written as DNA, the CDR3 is TGTGCCAGCAGCGTAGAAGGGGCTAGCACAGATACGCAGTATTTT. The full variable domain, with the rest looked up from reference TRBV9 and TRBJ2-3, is DSGVTQTPKHLITATGQRVTLRCSPRSGDLSVYWYQQSLDQGLQFLIQYYNGEERAKGNILERFSAQQFPDLHSELNLSSLELGDSALYFCASSVEGASTDTQYFGPGTRLTVL.

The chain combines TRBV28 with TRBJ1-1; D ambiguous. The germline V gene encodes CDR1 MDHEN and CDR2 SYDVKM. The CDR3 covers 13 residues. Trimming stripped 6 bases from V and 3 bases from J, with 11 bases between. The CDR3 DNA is TGTGCCAGCAGCAAGGTGCCGCACACTGAAGCTTTCTTT. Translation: CASSKVPHTEAFF.

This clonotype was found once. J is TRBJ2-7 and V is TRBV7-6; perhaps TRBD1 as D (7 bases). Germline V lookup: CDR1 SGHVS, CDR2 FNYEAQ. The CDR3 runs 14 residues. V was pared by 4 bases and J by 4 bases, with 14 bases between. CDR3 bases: TGTGCCAGCAGCTCTCTGACAGGGAGGTACGAGCAGTACTTC. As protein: CASSSLTGRYEQYF.

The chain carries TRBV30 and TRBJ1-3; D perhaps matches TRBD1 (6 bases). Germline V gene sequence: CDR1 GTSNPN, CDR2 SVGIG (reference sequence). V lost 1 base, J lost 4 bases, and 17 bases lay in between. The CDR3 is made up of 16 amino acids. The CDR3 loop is CAWSALKGDVGNTIYF. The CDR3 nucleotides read TGTGCCTGGAGTGCCTTGAAGGGGGACGTCGGAAACACCATATATTTT.

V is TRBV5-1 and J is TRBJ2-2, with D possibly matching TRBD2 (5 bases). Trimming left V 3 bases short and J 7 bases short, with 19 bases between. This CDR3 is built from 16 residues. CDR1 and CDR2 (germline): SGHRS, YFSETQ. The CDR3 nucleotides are TGCGCCAGCAGCTCTCGGGAACTAGGTTCGGGCGGGGAGCTGTTTTTT. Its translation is CASSSRELGSGGELFF.

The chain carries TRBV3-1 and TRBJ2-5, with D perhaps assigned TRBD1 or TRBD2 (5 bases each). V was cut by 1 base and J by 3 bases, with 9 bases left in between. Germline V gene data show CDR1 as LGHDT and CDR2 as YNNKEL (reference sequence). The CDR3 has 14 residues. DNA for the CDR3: TGTGCCAGCAGCCAAGCGGGGCGGAAAGAGACCCAGTACTTC. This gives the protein CASSQAGRKETQYF.

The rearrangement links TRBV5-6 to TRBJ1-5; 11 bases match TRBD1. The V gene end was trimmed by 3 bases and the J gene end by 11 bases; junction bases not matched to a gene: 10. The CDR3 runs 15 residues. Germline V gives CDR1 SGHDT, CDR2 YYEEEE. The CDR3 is CASSSGQGGVMAQHF. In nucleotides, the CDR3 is TGTGCCAGCAGCTCGGGACAGGGGGGTGTTATGGCCCAGCATTTT.

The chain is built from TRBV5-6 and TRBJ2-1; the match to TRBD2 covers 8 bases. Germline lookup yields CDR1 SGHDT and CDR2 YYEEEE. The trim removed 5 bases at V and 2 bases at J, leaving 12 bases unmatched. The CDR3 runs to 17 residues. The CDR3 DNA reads TGTGCCAGCAGTCTCGTTGTGAGCGGGAGCGCCTACAATGAGCAGTTCTTC. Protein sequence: CASSLVVSGSAYNEQFF.

CDR3 sequence reads: CASSLNLGGAADQETQYF. In DNA, the CDR3 is TGTGCCAGCAGCCTAAACTTAGGTGGGGCAGCTGACCAAGAGACCCAGTACTTC. This rearrangement joins TRBV5-4 to TRBJ2-5; D perhaps matches TRBD1 (5 bases). The CDR3 has 18 residues. Deletions cut 4 bases from V and 0 bases from J, with 22 bases between. Germline lookup yields CDR1 SGHNT and CDR2 YYREEE (reference sequence).

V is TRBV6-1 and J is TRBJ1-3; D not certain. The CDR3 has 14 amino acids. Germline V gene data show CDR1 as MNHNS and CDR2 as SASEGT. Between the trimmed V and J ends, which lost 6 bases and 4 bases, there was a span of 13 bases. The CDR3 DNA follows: TGTGCCAGCAGGCTCCGAGCGGCCGGAAACACCATATATTTT. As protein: CASRLRAAGNTIYF.

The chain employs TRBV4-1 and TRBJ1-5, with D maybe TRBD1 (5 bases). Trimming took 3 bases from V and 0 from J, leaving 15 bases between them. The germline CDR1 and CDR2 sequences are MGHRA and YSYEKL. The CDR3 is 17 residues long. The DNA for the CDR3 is TGCGCCAGCAGCCATCCCGGCAGGGTTTTTAGCAATCAGCCCCAGCATTTT. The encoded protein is CASSHPGRVFSNQPQHF.

CDR3 sequence (DNA): TGTGCCAACGGCGTGGCAGGAGGAAACACCATATATTTT. This gives the protein CANGVAGGNTIYF. The chain has TRBV12-3 or TRBV12-4 and TRBJ1-3; D remains ambiguous. CDR3 length: 13 residues. V lost 10 bases to trimming and J lost 4 bases, with 14 bases between them.

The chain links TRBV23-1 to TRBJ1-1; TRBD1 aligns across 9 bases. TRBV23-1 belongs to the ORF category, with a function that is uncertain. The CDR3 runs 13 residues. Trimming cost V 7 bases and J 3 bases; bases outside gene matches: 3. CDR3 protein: CASKQGADTEAFF. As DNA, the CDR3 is TGCGCCAGCAAACAGGGGGCGGACACTGAAGCTTTCTTT.

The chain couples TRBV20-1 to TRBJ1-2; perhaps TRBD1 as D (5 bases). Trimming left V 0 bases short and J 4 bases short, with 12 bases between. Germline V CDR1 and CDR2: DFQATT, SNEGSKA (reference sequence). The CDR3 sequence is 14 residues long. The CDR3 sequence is CSARDGGVAYGYTF. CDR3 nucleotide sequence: TGCAGTGCTAGAGATGGGGGGGTCGCCTATGGCTACACCTTC.

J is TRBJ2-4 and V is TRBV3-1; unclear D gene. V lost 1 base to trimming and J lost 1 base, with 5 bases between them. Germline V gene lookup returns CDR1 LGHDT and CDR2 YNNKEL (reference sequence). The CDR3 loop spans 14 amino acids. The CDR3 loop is CASSQGFAKNIQYF. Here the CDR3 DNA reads TGTGCCAGCAGCCAAGGGTTTGCCAAAAACATTCAGTACTTC.

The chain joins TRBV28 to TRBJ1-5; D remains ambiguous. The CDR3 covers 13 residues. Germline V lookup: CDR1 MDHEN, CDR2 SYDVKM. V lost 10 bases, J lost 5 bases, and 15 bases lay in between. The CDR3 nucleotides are TGTGCCACCCTCAGGTTATCTCATCAGCCCCAGCATTTT. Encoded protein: CATLRLSHQPQHF.

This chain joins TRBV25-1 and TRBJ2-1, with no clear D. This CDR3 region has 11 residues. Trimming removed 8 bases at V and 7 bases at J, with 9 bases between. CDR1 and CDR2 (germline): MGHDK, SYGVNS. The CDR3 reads CASEIGNEQFF. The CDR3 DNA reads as TGTGCCAGCGAGATTGGAAATGAGCAGTTCTTC.